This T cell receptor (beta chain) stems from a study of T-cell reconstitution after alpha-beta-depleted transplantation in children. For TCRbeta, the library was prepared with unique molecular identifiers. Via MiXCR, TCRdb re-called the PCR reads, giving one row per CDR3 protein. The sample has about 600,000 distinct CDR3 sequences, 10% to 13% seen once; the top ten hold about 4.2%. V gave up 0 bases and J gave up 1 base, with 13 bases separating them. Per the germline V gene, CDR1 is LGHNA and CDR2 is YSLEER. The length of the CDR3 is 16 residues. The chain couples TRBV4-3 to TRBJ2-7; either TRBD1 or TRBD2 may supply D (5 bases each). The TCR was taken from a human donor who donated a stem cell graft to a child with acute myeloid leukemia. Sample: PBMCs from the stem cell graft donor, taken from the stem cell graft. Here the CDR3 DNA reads TGCGCCAGCAGCCAAGATCCGGGGACGGCGTCCTACGAGCAGTACTTC. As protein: CASSQDPGTASYEQYF.